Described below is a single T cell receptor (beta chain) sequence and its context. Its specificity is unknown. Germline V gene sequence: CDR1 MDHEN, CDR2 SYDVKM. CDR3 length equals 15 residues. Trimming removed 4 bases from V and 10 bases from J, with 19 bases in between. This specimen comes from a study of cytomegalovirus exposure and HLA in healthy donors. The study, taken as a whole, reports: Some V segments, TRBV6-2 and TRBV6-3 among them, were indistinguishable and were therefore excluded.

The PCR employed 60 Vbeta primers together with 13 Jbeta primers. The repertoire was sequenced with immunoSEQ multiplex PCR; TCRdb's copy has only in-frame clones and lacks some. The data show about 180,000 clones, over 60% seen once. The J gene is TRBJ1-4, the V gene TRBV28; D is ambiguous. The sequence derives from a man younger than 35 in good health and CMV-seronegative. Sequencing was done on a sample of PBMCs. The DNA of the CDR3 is TGTGCCAGCAGTTGGGAAGGCCCCCTGAGCGGAAAACTGTTTTTT. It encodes CASSWEGPLSGKLFF.